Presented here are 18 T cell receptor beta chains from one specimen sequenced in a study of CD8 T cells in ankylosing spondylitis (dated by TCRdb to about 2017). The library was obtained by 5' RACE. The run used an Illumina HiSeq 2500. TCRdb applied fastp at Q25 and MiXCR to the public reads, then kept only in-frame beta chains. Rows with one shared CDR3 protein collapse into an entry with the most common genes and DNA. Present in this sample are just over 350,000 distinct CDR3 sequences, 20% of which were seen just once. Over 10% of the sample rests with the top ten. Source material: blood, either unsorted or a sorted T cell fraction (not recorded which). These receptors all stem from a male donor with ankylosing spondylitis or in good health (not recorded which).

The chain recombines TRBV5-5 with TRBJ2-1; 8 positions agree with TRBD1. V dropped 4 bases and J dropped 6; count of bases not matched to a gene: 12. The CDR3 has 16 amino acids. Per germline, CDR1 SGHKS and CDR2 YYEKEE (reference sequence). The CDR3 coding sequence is TGTGCCAGCAGCCGGGTGCAGGACAGGGACCTCAATGAGCAGTTCTTC. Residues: CASSRVQDRDLNEQFF.

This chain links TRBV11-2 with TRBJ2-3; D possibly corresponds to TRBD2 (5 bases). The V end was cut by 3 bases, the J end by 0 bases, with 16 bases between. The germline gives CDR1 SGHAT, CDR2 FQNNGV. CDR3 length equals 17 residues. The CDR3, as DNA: TGTGCCAGCAGCTTGTTACCCGGACTGCGGAGCACAGATACGCAGTATTTT. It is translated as CASSLLPGLRSTDTQYF. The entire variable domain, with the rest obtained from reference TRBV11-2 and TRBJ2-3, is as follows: EAGVAQSPRYKIIEKRQSVAFWCNPISGHATLYWYQQILGQGPKLLIQFQNNGVVDDSQLPKDRFSAERLKGVDSTLKIQPAKLEDSAVYLCASSLLPGLRSTDTQYFGPGTRLTVL.

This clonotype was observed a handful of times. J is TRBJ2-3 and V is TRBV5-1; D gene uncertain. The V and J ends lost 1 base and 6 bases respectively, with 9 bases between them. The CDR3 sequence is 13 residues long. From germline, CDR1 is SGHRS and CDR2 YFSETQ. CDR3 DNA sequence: TGCGCCAGCAGCTTGTATCCCAGGGATACGCAGTATTTT. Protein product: CASSLYPRDTQYF.

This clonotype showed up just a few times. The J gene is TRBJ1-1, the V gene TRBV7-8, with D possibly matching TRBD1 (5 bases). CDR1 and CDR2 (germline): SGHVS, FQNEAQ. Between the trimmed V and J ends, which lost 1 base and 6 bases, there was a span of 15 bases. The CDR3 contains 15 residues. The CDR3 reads CASSLGRGRRAEAFF. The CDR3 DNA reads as TGTGCCAGCAGCTTAGGACGGGGCCGGAGAGCTGAAGCTTTCTTT.

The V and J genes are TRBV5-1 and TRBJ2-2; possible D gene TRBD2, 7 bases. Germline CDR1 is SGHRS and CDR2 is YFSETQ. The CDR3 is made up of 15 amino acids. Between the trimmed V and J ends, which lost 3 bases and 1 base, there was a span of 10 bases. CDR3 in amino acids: CASSSGGQNTGELFF. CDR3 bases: TGCGCCAGCAGCTCGGGGGGCCAGAACACCGGGGAGCTGTTTTTT.

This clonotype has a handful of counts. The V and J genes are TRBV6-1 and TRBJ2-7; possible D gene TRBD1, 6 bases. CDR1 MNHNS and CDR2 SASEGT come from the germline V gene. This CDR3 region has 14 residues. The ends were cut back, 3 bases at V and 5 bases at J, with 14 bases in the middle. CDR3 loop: CASSDRGRPHEQYF. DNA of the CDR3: TGTGCCAGCAGTGACAGGGGCCGACCACACGAGCAGTACTTC.

The CDR3 DNA reads as TGTGCCAGCAGTCCATGGGGGGGTGAGCAGTTCTTC. This encodes CASSPWGGEQFF. This chain uses TRBV28 with TRBJ2-1; 7 bases match TRBD2. Germline V gene data show CDR1 as MDHEN and CDR2 as SYDVKM. This CDR3 comprises 12 residues. The junction had 4 bases not matched to a gene; V was cut back by 5 bases and J by 9 bases. Full variable domain (outside the CDR3, taken from reference TRBV28 and TRBJ2-1): DVKVTQSSRYLVKRTGEKVFLECVQDMDHENMFWYRQDPGLGLRLIYFSYDVKMKEKGDIPEGYSVSREKKERFSLILESASTNQTSMYLCASSPWGGEQFFGPGTRLTVL.

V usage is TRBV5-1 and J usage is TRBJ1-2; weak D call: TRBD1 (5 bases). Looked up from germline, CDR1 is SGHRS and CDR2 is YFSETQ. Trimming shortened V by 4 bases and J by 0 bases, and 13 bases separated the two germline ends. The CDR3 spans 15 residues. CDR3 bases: TGCGCCAGCAGCGAGACCGGGGGAGCTAACTATGGCTACACCTTC. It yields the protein CASSETGGANYGYTF.

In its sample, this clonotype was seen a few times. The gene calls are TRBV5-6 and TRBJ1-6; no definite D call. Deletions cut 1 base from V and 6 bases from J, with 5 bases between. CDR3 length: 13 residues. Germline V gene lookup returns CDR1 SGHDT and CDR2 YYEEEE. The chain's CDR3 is CASSLTANSPLHF. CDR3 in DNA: TGTGCCAGCAGCTTGACAGCTAATTCACCCCTCCACTTT.

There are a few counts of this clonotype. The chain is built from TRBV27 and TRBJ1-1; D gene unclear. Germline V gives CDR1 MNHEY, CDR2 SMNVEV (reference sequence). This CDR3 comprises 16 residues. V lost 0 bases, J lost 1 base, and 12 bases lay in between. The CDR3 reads CASSLSPWVANTEAFF. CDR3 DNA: TGTGCCAGCAGTTTATCTCCTTGGGTCGCGAACACTGAAGCTTTCTTT.

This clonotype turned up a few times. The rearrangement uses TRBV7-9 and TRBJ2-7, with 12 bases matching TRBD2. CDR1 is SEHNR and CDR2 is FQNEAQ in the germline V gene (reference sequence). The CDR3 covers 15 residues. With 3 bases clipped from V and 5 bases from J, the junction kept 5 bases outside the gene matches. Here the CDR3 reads CASSFALAGGDEQYF. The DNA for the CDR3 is TGTGCCAGCAGCTTTGCTCTAGCGGGGGGGGACGAGCAGTACTTC.

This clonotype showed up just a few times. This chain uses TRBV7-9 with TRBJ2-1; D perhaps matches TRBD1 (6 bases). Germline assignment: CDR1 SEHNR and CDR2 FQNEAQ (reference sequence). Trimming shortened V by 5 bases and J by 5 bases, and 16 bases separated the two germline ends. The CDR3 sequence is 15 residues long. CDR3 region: CASSHGQRYDNEQFF. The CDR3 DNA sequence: TGTGCCAGCAGCCACGGACAGAGGTATGACAATGAGCAGTTCTTC.

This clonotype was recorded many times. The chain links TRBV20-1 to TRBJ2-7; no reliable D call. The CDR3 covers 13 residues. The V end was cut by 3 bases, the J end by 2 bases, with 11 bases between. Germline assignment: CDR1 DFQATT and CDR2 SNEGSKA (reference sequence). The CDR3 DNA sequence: TGCAGTGCTAGCCATCCCCTAACCTACGAGCAGTACTTC. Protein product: CSASHPLTYEQYF.

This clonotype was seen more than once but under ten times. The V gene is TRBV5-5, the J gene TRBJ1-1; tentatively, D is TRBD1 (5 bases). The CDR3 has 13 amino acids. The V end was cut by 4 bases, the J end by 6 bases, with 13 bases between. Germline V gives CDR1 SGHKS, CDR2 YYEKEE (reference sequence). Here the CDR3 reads CASSPWGGPEAFF. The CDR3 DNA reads TGTGCCAGCAGCCCGTGGGGGGGTCCTGAAGCTTTCTTT.

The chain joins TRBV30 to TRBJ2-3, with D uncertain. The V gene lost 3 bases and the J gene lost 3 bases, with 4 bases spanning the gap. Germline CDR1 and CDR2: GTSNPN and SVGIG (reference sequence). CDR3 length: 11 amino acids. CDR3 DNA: TGTGCCTGGAGAGGAACAGATACGCAGTATTTT. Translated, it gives CAWRGTDTQYF.

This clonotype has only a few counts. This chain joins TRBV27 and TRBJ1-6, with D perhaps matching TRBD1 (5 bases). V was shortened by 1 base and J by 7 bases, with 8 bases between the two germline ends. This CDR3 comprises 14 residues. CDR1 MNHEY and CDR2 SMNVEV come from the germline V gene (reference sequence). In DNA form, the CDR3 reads TGTGCCAGCAGTTTATGGTCAGGGAATTCACCCCTCCACTTT. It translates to CASSLWSGNSPLHF.

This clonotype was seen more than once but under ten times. CDR3 sequence (DNA): TGTGCCAGCAGTCCCGCAACCACAGATACGCAGTATTTT. The encoded protein is CASSPATTDTQYF. The rearrangement joins TRBV12-3 or TRBV12-4 to TRBJ2-3; no definite D call. V was cut by 5 bases and J by 2 bases, with 8 bases left in between. There are 13 residues in the CDR3.

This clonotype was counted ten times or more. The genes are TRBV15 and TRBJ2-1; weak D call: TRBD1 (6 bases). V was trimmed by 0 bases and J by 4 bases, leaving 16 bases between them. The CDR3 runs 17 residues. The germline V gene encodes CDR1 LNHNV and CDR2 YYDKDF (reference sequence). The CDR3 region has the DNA TGTGCCACCAGCAGAGACGGGACAACTAAAGGGTACAATGAGCAGTTCTTC. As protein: CATSRDGTTKGYNEQFF.